This T cell receptor beta chain was observed in a study of Ad26.COV2.S vaccination and SARS-CoV-2 variants. The V end was cut by 4 bases, the J end by 5 bases, with 20 bases between. This CDR3 region has 16 residues. Per germline, CDR1 MDHEN and CDR2 SYDVKM. Measured with immunoSEQ multiplex PCR; TCRdb has only the in-frame clones, and not every one. The sample carries 350,000 to 450,000 clones, 89% recorded once. This clone appeared a few times. Treatment denoted: roughly 20 received Ad26.COV2.S at low or high dose, single or two shots; about 5 received placebo; per-sample allocation not given. Samples were taken on day 63 after the first vaccine or placebo injection.

V usage is TRBV28 and J usage is TRBJ1-1, with D possibly TRBD1 on 6 matching bases. The receptor was derived from a person between 18 and 65 years old who received the Ad26.COV2.S COVID-19 vaccine or a placebo. Sequenced here: peripheral blood, sampled in a trial of Ad26.COV2.S vaccine versus placebo. In DNA, the CDR3 is TGTGCCAGCAGTTCTTCTCCCTGGGTGAGGGGGACTGAAGCTTTCTTT. It encodes CASSSSPWVRGTEAFF.